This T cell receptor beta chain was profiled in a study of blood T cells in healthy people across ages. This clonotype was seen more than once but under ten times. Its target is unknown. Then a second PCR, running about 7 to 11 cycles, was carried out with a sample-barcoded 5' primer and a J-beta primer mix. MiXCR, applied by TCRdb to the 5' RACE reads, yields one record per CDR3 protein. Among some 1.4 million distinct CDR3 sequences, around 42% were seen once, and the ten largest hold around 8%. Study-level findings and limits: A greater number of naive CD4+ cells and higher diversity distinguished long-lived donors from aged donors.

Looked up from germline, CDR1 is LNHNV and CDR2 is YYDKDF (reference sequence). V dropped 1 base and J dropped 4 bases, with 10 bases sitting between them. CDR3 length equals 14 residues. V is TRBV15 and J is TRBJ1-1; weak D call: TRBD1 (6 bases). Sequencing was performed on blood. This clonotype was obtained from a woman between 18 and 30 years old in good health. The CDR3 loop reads CATSRVGGGTEAFF. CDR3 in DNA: TGTGCCACCAGCAGAGTAGGAGGGGGCACTGAAGCTTTCTTT.